These 25 T cell receptor beta chains share one sample of origin, sequenced in a study of blood T cells in healthy people across ages. A sample-barcoded 5' primer and a J-beta primer mix were used in a second PCR of roughly 7 to 11 cycles. TCRdb re-called the 5' RACE reads with MiXCR, one entry per CDR3 protein. This sample has 1.2 million to 1.5 million distinct CDR3 sequences, with roughly 45% found just once. Sequencing was done on a sample of blood. Source of these receptors: a woman between 18 and 30 years old in good health.

The chain is built from TRBV2 and TRBJ2-7, with 14 bases identical to TRBD2. The CDR3 length is 18 residues. CDR1 is SNHLY, CDR2 FYNNEI, per germline. The V and J ends lost 8 bases and 1 base, in that order; junction bases with no gene match: 13. The CDR3 sequence is CASLIFGTSGGGSYEQYF. CDR3 DNA sequence: TGTGCCAGCCTAATATTCGGGACTAGCGGGGGCGGGTCCTACGAGCAGTACTTC.

In its sample, this clonotype was seen a few times. J is TRBJ1-2 and V is TRBV7-9; 7 bases line up with TRBD1. The CDR3 length is 14 residues. The germline gives CDR1 SEHNR, CDR2 FQNEAQ (reference sequence). V trimming: 7 bases; J trimming: 2 bases; junction bases outside the gene matches: 7. The CDR3 DNA reads as TGTGCCAGCACCCGGACAGGTTCAAACTATGGCTACACCTTC. It codes for CASTRTGSNYGYTF. Complete variable domain (other parts from reference TRBV7-9 and TRBJ1-2): DTGVSQNPRHKITKRGQNVTFRCDPISEHNRLYWYRQTLGQGPEFLTYFQNEAQLEKSRLLSDRFSAERPKGSFSTLEIQRTEQGDSAMYLCASTRTGSNYGYTFGSGTRLTVV.

As for this clonotype: The conserved final phenylalanine or tryptophan is absent from the CDR3, which likely points to a read error. V and J are TRBV15 and TRBJ1-6, with a possible D match to TRBD1 (5 bases). The V gene lost 1 base and the J gene lost 8 bases, with 18 bases spanning the gap. Germline assignment: CDR1 LNHNV and CDR2 YYDKDF (reference sequence). The CDR3 totals 17 residues. CDR3 amino acids: CATSRVRGRVKDSPLHC. CDR3 sequence (DNA): TGTGCCACCAGCAGAGTTAGAGGCAGGGTAAAGGATTCACCCCTCCACTGT.

In the case of this clonotype: A read error may explain this, as a much larger clone is one base away. The chain recombines TRBV29-1 with TRBJ2-1, with 9 bases that match TRBD2. Germline V gene sequence: CDR1 SQVTM, CDR2 ANQGSEA. The CDR3 runs 16 residues. The CDR3 spells CNVVPLAGSSYNEQFF. The DNA of the CDR3 is TGCAACGTTGTTCCTCTAGCGGGGAGCTCCTACAATGAGCAGTTCTTC.

DNA for the CDR3: TGTGCCAGCAGCTTTGTGGACTCCCGGTACCAAGAGACCCAGTACTTC. Translating it yields CASSFVDSRYQETQYF. V gene TRBV5-4 combines with J gene TRBJ2-5, with a weak D call TRBD2 (5 bases). V was trimmed by 2 bases and J by 0 bases, leaving 14 bases between them. This CDR3 has 16 amino acids. Looked up from germline, CDR1 is SGHNT and CDR2 is YYREEE (reference sequence).

The chain employs TRBV27 and TRBJ2-7; D remains ambiguous. This CDR3 has 16 residues. The germline V gene has CDR1 MNHEY and CDR2 SMNVEV (reference sequence). V gave up 4 bases and J gave up 2 bases, with 18 bases separating them. For the CDR3, the DNA is TGTGCCAGCAGTTCACCCCCGTCAGGCGAAACCTACGAGCAGTACTTC. This gives the protein CASSSPPSGETYEQYF.

This clonotype has more than one count but fewer than ten. The chain is built from TRBV4-1 and TRBJ2-7, with D possibly TRBD2 on 5 matching bases. This CDR3 contains 15 residues. V was cut by 3 bases and J by 0 bases, with 12 bases left in between. Germline assignment: CDR1 MGHRA and CDR2 YSYEKL. The CDR3 sequence: CASSQKEAGSYEQYF. In nucleotides, the CDR3 is TGCGCCAGCAGCCAGAAGGAGGCGGGCTCCTACGAGCAGTACTTC.

On this clonotype itself: A clone one base away is much larger, so this may be a read error. The chain combines TRBV29-1 with TRBJ2-4, with 7 bases fitting TRBD1. CDR1 and CDR2 (germline): SQVTM, ANQGSEA. V lost 8 bases and J lost 3; bases outside the gene matches: 7. The CDR3 is made up of 13 amino acids. CDR3 DNA sequence: TGCAGCCGGCACCGGGACAGCAAAAACATTCAGTACTTC. Translated: CSRHRDSKNIQYF. The full variable domain, with the rest looked up from reference TRBV29-1 and TRBJ2-4, is SAVISQKPSRDICQRGTSLTIQCQVDSQVTMMFWYRQQPGQSLTLIATANQGSEATYESGFVIDKFPISRPNLTFSTLTVSNMSPEDSSIYLCSRHRDSKNIQYFGAGTRLSVL.

On this clonotype itself: The junction departs from germline at one end; a sequencing error may be responsible. CDR3 sequence: CASRSRDGYSSQPQHF. The CDR3 coding sequence is TGTGCCAGCAGATCCCGGGACGGATATAGCAGTCAGCCCCAGCATTTT. The chain employs TRBV12-3 or TRBV12-4 and TRBJ1-5, with D possibly being TRBD1 (5 bases). This CDR3 contains 16 residues.

The V gene is TRBV29-1, the J gene TRBJ2-7, with TRBD2 as a possible D gene (7 bases). Germline CDR1 SQVTM, CDR2 ANQGSEA. Trimming left V 7 bases short and J 5 bases short, with 15 bases between. The CDR3 consists of 12 residues. Here the CDR3 DNA reads TGCAGCGGGGGGGCTAGCGGAAACGAGCAGTACTTC. Amino acid sequence: CSGGASGNEQYF.

J is TRBJ2-3 and V is TRBV7-3; TRBD2 agrees at 8 bases. J lost 8 bases, V lost 5 bases, and 9 bases had no gene match. The germline V gene encodes CDR1 SGHTA and CDR2 FQGTGA. The CDR3 totals 14 residues. CDR3 loop: CASSPELAAGTQYF. CDR3 nucleotides: TGTGCCAGCAGCCCTGAACTAGCGGCAGGTACGCAGTATTTT.

The chain has TRBV6-5 and TRBJ2-1; TRBD2 matches at 8 bases. V shed 2 bases, J shed 7 bases, and the junction held 10 bases outside the gene matches. The CDR3 extends over 16 amino acids. Per germline, CDR1 MNHEY and CDR2 SVGAGI. The CDR3 nucleotides read TGTGCCAGCAGTTACGGGAGCGGGGGCCCCCGAAATGAGCAGTTCTTC. It specifies CASSYGSGGPRNEQFF.

The V gene is TRBV7-2, the J gene TRBJ1-6; D is unclear. From germline, CDR1 is SGHTA and CDR2 FQGNSA. This CDR3 region has 15 residues. Trimming removed 5 bases from V and 3 bases from J, with 11 bases in between. In nucleotides, the CDR3 is TGTGCCAGCAGCCCCGAGCGAAGCTATAATTCACCCCTCCACTTT. It is translated as CASSPERSYNSPLHF.

The chain employs TRBV10-3 and TRBJ2-7; 10 positions match TRBD1. The CDR3 contains 15 residues. With 6 bases clipped from V and 3 bases from J, the junction kept 8 bases outside the gene matches. CDR1 and CDR2 from the germline V gene are ENHRY and SYGVKD. The CDR3 loop is CAIRPHGTGDYEQYF. DNA for the CDR3: TGTGCCATCAGGCCCCACGGGACAGGGGACTACGAGCAGTACTTC.

This clonotype came up a few times. This chain joins TRBV4-1 and TRBJ2-1; TRBD2 matches 7 bases. The CDR3 runs 16 residues. Unmatched junction bases numbered 11, after V lost 4 bases and J lost 5 bases. Germline loops: CDR1 MGHRA, CDR2 YSYEKL. CDR3 in amino acids: CASSRMARGVNNEQFF. CDR3 in DNA: TGCGCCAGCAGCCGGATGGCCCGGGGGGTGAACAATGAGCAGTTCTTC.

The chain employs TRBV5-1 and TRBJ2-5, with D perhaps TRBD1 (5 bases). The J call may be wrong; the DNA end is better matched by TRBJ2-7. Looked up from germline, CDR1 is SGHRS and CDR2 is YFSETQ. The CDR3 sequence is 17 residues long. CDR3 sequence (DNA): TGCGCCAGCAGCTTTTCTCCGGACACTCTTGACCTTTACGAGCAGTACTTC. The encoded protein is CASSFSPDTLDLYEQYF.

This clonotype has at least ten counts. The chain employs TRBV6-5 and TRBJ2-3; D uncertain. The germline V gene has CDR1 MNHEY and CDR2 SVGAGI. V lost 1 base and J lost 6, with 8 bases in between. The CDR3 extends over 13 amino acids. The CDR3 nucleotides read TGTGCCAGCAGTTACTACGGTGGGGATACGCAGTATTTT. Translation gives CASSYYGGDTQYF.

In this sample, this clonotype turned up a few times. The J gene is TRBJ2-5, the V gene TRBV12-3 or TRBV12-4, with D possibly being TRBD1 (6 bases). Trimming removed 3 bases from V and 5 bases from J, with 13 bases in between. This CDR3 is 14 amino acids long. The CDR3 nucleotides are TGTGCCAGCAGTTTCAGGGGCCGGTGGGAGACCCAGTACTTC. As protein: CASSFRGRWETQYF.

V usage is TRBV18 and J usage is TRBJ2-3; TRBD2 matches at 9 bases. In germline, CDR1 is KGHSH, CDR2 LQKENI. The V and J ends lost 3 bases and 2 bases, in that order; junction bases with no gene match: 9. The CDR3 consists of 17 residues. CDR3 loop: CASSPRAAGGDTDTQYF. In DNA form, the CDR3 reads TGTGCCAGCTCACCGAGAGCAGCGGGAGGCGACACAGATACGCAGTATTTT.

J is TRBJ2-1 and V is TRBV9, with 13 bases identical to TRBD2. CDR1 is SGDLS and CDR2 is YYNGEE in the germline V gene. The V and J ends lost 4 bases and 10 bases, in that order; junction bases with no gene match: 14. The CDR3 covers 17 residues. The CDR3 loop reads CASSYSTSGGPAAEQFF. CDR3 nucleotide sequence: TGTGCCAGCAGCTACTCGACTAGCGGGGGGCCAGCAGCCGAGCAGTTCTTC.

The chain combines TRBV25-1 with TRBJ1-6; 11 bases fit TRBD1. Germline CDR1 and CDR2: MGHDK and SYGVNS. V shed 0 bases and J 12 bases; nucleotides not matched to a gene: 7. This CDR3 spans 16 amino acids. The CDR3 region has the DNA TGTGCCAGCAGTGAATATCGGGACAGGGGGAGCTTACCCCTCCACTTT. Its translation: CASSEYRDRGSLPLHF.

On this clonotype: An end of the junction does not agree with germline; a read error may underlie this. This chain uses TRBV14 with TRBJ1-6, with D tentatively TRBD1 (5 bases). This CDR3 region has 15 residues. The germline CDR1 and CDR2 sequences are SGHDN and FVKESK. CDR3 sequence: CASSLQQASNSPPHF. CDR3 coding DNA: TGTGCCAGCAGCCTACAACAGGCCTCAAATTCACCCCCCCACTTT.

The chain recombines TRBV11-2 with TRBJ2-1; 7 bases match TRBD2. The ends lost 2 bases at V and 7 bases at J; junction bases unmatched: 5. The CDR3 extends over 14 amino acids. The V gene's germline CDR1 is SGHAT and CDR2 FQNNGV. The CDR3 DNA reads TGTGCCAGCAGCTTACAGCGGGATGGTAATGAGCAGTTCTTC. Amino acid sequence: CASSLQRDGNEQFF.

The V gene is TRBV15, the J gene TRBJ1-2; 8 nucleotides agree with TRBD1. J gave up 12 bases and V 5 bases, and 11 bases lay outside the gene matches. Germline V gene lookup returns CDR1 LNHNV and CDR2 YYDKDF (reference sequence). This CDR3 contains 13 residues. In DNA form, the CDR3 reads TGTGCCACCAGCGATCGGGACAGGCCTATTCACACCTTC. It codes for CATSDRDRPIHTF.

This chain links TRBV4-1 with TRBJ2-7, with D tentatively TRBD1 or TRBD2 (5 bases each). Germline V gene lookup returns CDR1 MGHRA and CDR2 YSYEKL. Deletions cut 0 bases from V and 2 bases from J, with 14 bases between. This CDR3 spans 16 amino acids. The CDR3 nucleotides read TGCGCCAGCAGCCAAGATGGTTCGGGACGGACCTACGAGCAGTACTTC. Protein: CASSQDGSGRTYEQYF.